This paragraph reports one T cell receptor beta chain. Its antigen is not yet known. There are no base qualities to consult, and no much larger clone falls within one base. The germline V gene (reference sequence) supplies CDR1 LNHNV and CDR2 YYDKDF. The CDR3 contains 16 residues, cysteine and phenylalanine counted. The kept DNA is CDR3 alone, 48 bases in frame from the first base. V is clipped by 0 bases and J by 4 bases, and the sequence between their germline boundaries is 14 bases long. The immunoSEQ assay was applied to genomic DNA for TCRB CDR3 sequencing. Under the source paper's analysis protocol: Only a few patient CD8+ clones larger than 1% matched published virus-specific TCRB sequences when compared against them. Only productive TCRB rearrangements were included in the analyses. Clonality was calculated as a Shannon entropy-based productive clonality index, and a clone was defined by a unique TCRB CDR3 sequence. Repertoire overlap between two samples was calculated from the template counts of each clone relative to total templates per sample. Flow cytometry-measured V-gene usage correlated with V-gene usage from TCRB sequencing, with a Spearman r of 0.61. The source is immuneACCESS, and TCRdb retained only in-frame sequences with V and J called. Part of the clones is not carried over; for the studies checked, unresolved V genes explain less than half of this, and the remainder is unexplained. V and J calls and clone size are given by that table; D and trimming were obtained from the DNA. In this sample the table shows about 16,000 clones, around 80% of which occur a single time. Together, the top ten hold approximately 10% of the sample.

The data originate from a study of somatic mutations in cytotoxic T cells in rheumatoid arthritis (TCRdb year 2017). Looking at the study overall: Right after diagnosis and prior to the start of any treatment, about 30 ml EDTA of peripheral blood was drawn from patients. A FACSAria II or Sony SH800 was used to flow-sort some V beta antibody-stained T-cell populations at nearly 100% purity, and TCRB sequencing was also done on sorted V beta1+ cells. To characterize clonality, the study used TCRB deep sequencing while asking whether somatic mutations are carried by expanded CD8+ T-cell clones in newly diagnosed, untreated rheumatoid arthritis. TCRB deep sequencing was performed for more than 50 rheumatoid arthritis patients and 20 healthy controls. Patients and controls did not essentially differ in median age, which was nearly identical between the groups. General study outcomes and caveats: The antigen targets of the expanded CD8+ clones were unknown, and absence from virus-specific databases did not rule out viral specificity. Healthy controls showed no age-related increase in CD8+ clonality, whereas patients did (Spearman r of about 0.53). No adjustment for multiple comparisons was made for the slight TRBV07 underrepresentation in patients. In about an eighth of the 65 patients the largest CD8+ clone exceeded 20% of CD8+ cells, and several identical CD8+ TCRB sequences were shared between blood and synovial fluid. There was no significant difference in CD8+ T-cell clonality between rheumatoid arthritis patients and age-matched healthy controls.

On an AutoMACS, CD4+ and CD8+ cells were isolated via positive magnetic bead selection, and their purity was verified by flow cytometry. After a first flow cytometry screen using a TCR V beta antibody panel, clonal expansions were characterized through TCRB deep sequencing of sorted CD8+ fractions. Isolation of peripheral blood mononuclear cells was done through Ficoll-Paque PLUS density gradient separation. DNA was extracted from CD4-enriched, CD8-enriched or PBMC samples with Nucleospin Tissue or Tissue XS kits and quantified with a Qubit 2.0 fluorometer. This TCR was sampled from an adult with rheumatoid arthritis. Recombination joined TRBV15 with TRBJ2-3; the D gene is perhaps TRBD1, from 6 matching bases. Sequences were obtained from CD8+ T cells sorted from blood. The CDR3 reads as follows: CATSRDRGTGSDTQYF. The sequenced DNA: TGTGCCACCAGCAGAGATCGGGGAACAGGGTCAGATACGCAGTATTTT.